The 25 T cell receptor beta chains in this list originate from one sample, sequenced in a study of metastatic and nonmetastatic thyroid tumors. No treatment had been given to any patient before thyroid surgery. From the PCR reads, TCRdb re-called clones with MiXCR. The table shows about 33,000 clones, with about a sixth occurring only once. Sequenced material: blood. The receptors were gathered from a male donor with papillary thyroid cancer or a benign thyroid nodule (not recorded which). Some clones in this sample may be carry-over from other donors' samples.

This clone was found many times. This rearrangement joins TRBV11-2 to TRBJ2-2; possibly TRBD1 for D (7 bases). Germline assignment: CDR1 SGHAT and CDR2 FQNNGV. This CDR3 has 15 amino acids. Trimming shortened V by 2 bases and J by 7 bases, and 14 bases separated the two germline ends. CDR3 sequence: CASSLSAGGGGELFF. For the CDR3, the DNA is TGTGCCAGCAGCTTATCAGCAGGGGGAGGCGGGGAGCTGTTTTTT. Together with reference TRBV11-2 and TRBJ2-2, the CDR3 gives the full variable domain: EAGVAQSPRYKIIEKRQSVAFWCNPISGHATLYWYQQILGQGPKLLIQFQNNGVVDDSQLPKDRFSAERLKGVDSTLKIQPAKLEDSAVYLCASSLSAGGGGELFFGEGSRLTVL.

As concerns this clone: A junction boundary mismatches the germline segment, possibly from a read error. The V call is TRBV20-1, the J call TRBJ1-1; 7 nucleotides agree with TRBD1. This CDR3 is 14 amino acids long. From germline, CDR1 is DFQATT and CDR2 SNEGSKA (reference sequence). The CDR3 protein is CGAFLGQVNTEGFF. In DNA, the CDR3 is TGCGGTGCTTTCTTAGGACAGGTGAACACTGAAGGTTTCTTT.

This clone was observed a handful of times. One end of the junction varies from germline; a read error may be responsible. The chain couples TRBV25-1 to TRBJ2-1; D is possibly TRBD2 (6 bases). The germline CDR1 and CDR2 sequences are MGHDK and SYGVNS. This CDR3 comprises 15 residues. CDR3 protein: CDSSEWTGERNEKFF. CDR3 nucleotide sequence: TGTGACAGCAGTGAATGGACGGGAGAGAGGAATGAGAAGTTCTTC.

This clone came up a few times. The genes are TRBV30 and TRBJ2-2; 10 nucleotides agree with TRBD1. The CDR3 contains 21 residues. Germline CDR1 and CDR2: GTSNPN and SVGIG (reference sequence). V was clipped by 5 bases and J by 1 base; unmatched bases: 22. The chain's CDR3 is CAWVRAGQGKLFPRNTGELFF. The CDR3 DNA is TGTGCCTGGGTCCGGGCGGGACAGGGGAAACTGTTCCCGAGGAACACCGGGGAGCTGTTTTTT.

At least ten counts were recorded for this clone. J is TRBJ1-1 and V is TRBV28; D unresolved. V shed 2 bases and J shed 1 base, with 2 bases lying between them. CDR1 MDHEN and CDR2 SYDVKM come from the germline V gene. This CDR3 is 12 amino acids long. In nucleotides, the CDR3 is TGTGCCAGCAGTTTAGGGAACACTGAAGCTTTCTTT. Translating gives CASSLGNTEAFF.

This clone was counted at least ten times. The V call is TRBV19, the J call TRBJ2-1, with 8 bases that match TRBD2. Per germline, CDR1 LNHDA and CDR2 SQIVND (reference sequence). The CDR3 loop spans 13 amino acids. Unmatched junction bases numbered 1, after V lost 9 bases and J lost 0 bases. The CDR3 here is CASSGSSYNEQFF. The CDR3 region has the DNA TGTGCCAGCAGCGGGAGCTCCTACAATGAGCAGTTCTTC.

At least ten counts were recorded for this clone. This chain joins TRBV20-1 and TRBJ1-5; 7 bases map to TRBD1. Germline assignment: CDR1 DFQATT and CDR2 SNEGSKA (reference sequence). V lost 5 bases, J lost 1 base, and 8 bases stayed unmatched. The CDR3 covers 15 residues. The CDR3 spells CSAQTDRRSNQPQHF. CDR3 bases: TGCAGTGCTCAAACGGACAGGCGAAGCAATCAGCCCCAGCATTTT.

CDR3 loop: CASLKAGGFQLGELFF. The CDR3 DNA reads TGTGCCAGCCTTAAAGCGGGAGGTTTCCAGTTAGGGGAGCTGTTTTTT. The chain combines TRBV19 with TRBJ2-2; TRBD2 agrees at 9 bases. Germline CDR1 is LNHDA and CDR2 is SQIVND (reference sequence). The CDR3 runs 16 residues. Trimming at V came to 9 bases and at J to 8 bases, leaving 16 bases not matched to a gene. Full variable domain (outside the CDR3, taken from reference TRBV19 and TRBJ2-2): DGGITQSPKYLFRKEGQNVTLSCEQNLNHDAMYWYRQDPGQGLRLIYYSQIVNDFQKGDIAEGYSVSREKKESFPLTVTSAQKNPTAFYLCASLKAGGFQLGELFFGEGSRLTVL.

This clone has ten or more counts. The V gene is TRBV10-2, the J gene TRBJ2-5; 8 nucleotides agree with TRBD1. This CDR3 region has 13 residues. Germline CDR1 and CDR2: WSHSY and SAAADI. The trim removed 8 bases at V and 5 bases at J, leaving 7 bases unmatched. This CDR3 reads CASPDRVGETQYF. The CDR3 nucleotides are TGCGCCAGCCCGGACAGGGTCGGTGAGACCCAGTACTTC.

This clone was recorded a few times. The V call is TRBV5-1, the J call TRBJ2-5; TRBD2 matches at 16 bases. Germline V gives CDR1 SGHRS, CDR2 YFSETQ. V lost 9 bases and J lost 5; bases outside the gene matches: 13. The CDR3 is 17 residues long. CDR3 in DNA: TGCGCCAACACCTTGGGACTAGCGGGAGGGTATCTGGAGACCCAGTACTTC. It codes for CANTLGLAGGYLETQYF.

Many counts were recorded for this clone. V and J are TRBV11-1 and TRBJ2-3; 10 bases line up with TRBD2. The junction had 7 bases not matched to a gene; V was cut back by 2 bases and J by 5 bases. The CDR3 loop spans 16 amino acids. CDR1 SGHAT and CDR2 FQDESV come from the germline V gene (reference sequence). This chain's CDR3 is CASSLPGLAKGDTQYF. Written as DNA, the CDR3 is TGTGCCAGCAGCTTACCGGGACTAGCGAAGGGAGATACGCAGTATTTT.

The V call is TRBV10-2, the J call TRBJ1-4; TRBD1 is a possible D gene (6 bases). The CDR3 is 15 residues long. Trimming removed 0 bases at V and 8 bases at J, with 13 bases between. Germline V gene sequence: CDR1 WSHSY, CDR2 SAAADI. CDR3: CASSESQGIGEKLFF. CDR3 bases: TGCGCCAGCAGTGAGTCCCAGGGGATCGGCGAAAAACTGTTTTTT.

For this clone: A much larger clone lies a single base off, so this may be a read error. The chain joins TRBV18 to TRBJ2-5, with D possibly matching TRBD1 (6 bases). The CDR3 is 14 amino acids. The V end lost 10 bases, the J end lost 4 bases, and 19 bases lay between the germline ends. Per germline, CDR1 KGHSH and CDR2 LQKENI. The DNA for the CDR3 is TGTGCCAACTCTGATTACAGGGTAGGAGAGACCCAGTACTTC. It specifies CANSDYRVGETQYF.

In nucleotides, the CDR3 is TGTGCCAGCAGCTTAGTAAGCGGGGACTACGAGCAGTACTTC. Encoded protein: CASSLVSGDYEQYF. This chain uses TRBV7-6 with TRBJ2-7; TRBD2 agrees at 7 bases. The V gene's germline CDR1 is SGHVS and CDR2 FNYEAQ. The CDR3 has 14 amino acids. With V trimmed by 1 base and J by 3 bases, 3 bases remained unmatched. The full variable domain, its missing parts supplied by reference TRBV7-6 and TRBJ2-7, is GAGVSQSPRYKVTKRGQDVALRCDPISGHVSLYWYRQALGQGPEFLTYFNYEAQQDKSGLPNDRFSAERPEGSISTLTIQRTEQRDSAMYRCASSLVSGDYEQYFGPGTRLTVT.

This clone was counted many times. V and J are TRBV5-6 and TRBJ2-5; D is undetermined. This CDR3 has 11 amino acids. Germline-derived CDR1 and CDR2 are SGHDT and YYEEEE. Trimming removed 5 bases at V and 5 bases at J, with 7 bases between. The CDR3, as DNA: TGTGCCAGCAGTATACGGGAGACCCAGTACTTC. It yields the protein CASSIRETQYF.

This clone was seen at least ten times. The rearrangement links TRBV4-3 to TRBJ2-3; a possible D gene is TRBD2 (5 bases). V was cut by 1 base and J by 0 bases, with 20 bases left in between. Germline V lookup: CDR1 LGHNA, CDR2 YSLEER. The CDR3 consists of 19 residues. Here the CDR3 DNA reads TGCGCCAGCAGCCAAGGACCGACTACCAGATCCTCTAGCACAGATACGCAGTATTTT. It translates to CASSQGPTTRSSSTDTQYF.

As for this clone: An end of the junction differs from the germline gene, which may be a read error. The CDR3 protein is CASSRGLVAPRSSCNEQFF. Here the CDR3 DNA reads TGTGCCAGCAGTCGTGGACTAGTGGCCCCGCGAAGCTCCTGCAATGAGCAGTTCTTC. The chain is built from TRBV2 and TRBJ2-1; 7 bases match TRBD2. The V gene's germline CDR1 is SNHLY and CDR2 FYNNEI. The CDR3 is 19 amino acids. Complete variable domain (other parts from reference TRBV2 and TRBJ2-1): EPEVTQTPSHQVTQMGQEVILRCVPISNHLYFYWYRQILGQKVEFLVSFYNNEISEKSEIFDDQFSVERPDGSNFTLKIRSTKLEDSAMYFCASSRGLVAPRSSCNEQFFGPGTRLTVL.

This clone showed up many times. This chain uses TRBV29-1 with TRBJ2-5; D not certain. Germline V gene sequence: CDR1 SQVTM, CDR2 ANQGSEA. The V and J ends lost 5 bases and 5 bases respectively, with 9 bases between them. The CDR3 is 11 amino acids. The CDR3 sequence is CSVLDGETQYF. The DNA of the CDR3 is TGCAGCGTTCTGGATGGGGAGACCCAGTACTTC.

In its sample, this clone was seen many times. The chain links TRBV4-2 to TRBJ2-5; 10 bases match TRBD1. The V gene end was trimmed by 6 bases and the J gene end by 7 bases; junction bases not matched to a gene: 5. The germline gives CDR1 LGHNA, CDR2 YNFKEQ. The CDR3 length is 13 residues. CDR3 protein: CASRAGQGGTQYF. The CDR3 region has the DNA TGTGCCAGCAGAGCCGGACAGGGGGGGACCCAGTACTTC.

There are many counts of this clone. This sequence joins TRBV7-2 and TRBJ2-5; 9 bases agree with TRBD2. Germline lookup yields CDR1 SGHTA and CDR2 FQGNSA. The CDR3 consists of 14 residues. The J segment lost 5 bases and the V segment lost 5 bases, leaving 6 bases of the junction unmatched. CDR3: CASSRGLASETQYF. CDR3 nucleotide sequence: TGTGCCAGCAGCCGAGGACTAGCGTCGGAGACCCAGTACTTC.

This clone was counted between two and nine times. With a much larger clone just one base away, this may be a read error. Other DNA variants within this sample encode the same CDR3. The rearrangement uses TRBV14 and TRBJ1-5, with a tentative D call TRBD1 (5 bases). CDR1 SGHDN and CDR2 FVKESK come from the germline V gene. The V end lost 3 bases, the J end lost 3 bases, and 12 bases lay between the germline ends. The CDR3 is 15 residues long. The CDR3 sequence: CASSQERGVNQPQHF. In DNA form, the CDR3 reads TGTGCCAGCAGCCAGGAAAGAGGGGTCAATCAGCCCCAGCATTTT. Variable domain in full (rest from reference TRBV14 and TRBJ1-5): EAGVTQFPSHSVIEKGQTVTLRCDPISGHDNLYWYRRVMGKEIKFLLHFVKESKQDESGMPNNRFLAERTGGTYSTLKVQPAELEDSGVYFCASSQERGVNQPQHFGDGTRLSIL.

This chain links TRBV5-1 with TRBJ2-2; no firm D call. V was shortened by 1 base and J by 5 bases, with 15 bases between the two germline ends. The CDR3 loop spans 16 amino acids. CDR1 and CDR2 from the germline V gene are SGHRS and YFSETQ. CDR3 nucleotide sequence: TGCGCCAGCAGCTTGCTGCTACCAGTGAAAACCGGGGAGCTGTTTTTT. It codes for CASSLLLPVKTGELFF.

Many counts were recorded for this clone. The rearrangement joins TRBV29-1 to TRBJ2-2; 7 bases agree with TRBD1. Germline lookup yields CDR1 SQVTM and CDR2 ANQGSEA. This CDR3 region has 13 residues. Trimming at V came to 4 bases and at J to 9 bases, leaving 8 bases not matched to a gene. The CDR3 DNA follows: TGCAGCGTTGGAGGGGGCAGGGGAAGGGAGCTGTTTTTT. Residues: CSVGGGRGRELFF.

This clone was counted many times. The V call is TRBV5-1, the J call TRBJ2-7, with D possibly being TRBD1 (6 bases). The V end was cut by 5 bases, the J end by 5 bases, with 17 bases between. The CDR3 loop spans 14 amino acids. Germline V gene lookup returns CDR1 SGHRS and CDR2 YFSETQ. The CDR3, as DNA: TGCGCCAGCAGGAAACAGGGCTCCAGTGACGAGCAGTACTTC. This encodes CASRKQGSSDEQYF.

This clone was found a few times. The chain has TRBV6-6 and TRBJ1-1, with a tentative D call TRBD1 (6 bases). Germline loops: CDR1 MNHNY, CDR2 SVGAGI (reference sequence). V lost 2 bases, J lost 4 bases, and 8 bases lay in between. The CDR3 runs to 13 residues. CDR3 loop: CASSYQGSTEAFF. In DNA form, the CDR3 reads TGTGCCAGCAGTTACCAGGGGAGCACTGAAGCTTTCTTT.